This T cell receptor (beta chain) was obtained from a study of T cell changes during pregnancy in multiple sclerosis. Germline CDR1 reads MDHEN; CDR2 reads SYDVKM. The CDR3 is 15 amino acids. Deletions cut 3 bases from V and 1 base from J, with 12 bases between. Measured with immunoSEQ multiplex PCR; TCRdb has only the in-frame clones, and not every one. The sample consists of 35,000 to 45,000 clones, more than 85% of them appearing once. The source was CD4+ T cells from peripheral blood mononuclear cells, collected in the second trimester of pregnancy. The chain joins TRBV28 to TRBJ1-1; no clear D gene. The TCR sequence derives from a female donor in good health, enrolled as a control in a pregnancy study. Here the CDR3 DNA reads TGTGCCAGCAGTTTTTTCGGAGATGGGAACACTGAAGCTTTCTTT. This gives the protein CASSFFGDGNTEAFF.